The sequence of this T cell receptor beta chain was determined in a study of blood T cells in healthy people across ages. PBMCs were isolated at a quantity of at least 6.5 million per sample. This CDR3 is built from 16 residues. Comments on this clonotype: What it recognizes is unknown.

It was with a sample-barcoded 5' primer and a J-beta primer mix that a second PCR of about 6 to 12 cycles was run. TCRdb processed the 5' RACE reads anew with MiXCR; each CDR3 protein has one entry. The table records about 1 million distinct CDR3 sequences, under 55% of them present only once. Findings of the study overall: Among T cells, TCR beta diversity per million cells dropped roughly linearly as age rose.

The rearrangement links TRBV21-1 to TRBJ1-5; the DNA was not compared with TRBD1, the D call given in the table. TRBV21-1 is labeled a pseudogene. Sequencing was performed on blood. This receptor was taken from a woman aged 60-70 years in good health. The CDR3 region is CASSSRTDYSNQPQHF. In DNA, the CDR3 is TGTGCCAGCAGCTCCCGGACGGACTATAGCAATCAGCCCCAGCATTTT.